These T cell receptor beta chains were read from a single sample in a study of cytomegalovirus exposure and HLA in healthy donors. Data came from immunoSEQ multiplex PCR; TCRdb stores just in-frame clones and leaves some out. The data contain 100,000 to 150,000 clones, just under 95% of them seen just once; the ten biggest clones take up 1% to 1.5%. The sample consisted of PBMCs. These receptors were obtained from a woman aged 18-29 years in good health and CMV-seronegative. The CDR3 runs from the conserved cysteine through the conserved F or W. A D gene is named only where the DNA matches it firmly.

j_gene: TRBJ1-4; v_gene: TRBV13; d_gene: TRBD1; CDR3nt: TGTGCCAGCAGTCGGGACAGGGGTAATGAAAAACTGTTTTTT; CDR3aa: CASSRDRGNEKLFF
j_gene: TRBJ2-7; v_gene: TRBV27; d_gene: TRBD1; CDR3nt: TGTGCCAGCAGTTGGACAGGGGGGACCTACGAGCAGTACTTC; CDR3aa: CASSWTGGTYEQYF
j_gene: TRBJ1-1; v_gene: TRBV5-5; d_gene: .; CDR3nt: TGTGCCAGCATCCAGAACACTGAAGCTTTCTTT; CDR3aa: CASIQNTEAFF
j_gene: TRBJ1-2; v_gene: TRBV28; d_gene: .; CDR3nt: TGTGCCAGCAGTTATGACAGCTATGGCTACACCTTC; CDR3aa: CASSYDSYGYTF
j_gene: TRBJ1-1; v_gene: TRBV28; d_gene: .; CDR3nt: TGTGCCAGCAGATCCAGCGTTAGCACTGAAGCTTTCTTT; CDR3aa: CASRSSVSTEAFF
j_gene: TRBJ2-1; v_gene: TRBV5-4; d_gene: TRBD2; CDR3nt: TGTGCCAGCAGCGTAGCGGGACTCTACAATGAGCAGTTCTTC; CDR3aa: CASSVAGLYNEQFF
j_gene: TRBJ2-5; v_gene: TRBV7-7; d_gene: TRBD1; CDR3nt: TGTGCTAGCAGCCTAACGACAGGGGGCGCGGAGACCCAGTACTTC; CDR3aa: CASSLTTGGAETQYF
j_gene: TRBJ2-7; v_gene: TRBV18; d_gene: TRBD1; CDR3nt: TGTGCCAGCTCACCACCGGGACAGGGAGTCGAGCAGTACTTC; CDR3aa: CASSPPGQGVEQYF
j_gene: TRBJ2-5; v_gene: TRBV10-3; d_gene: .; CDR3nt: TGTGCCATCAGTGAGTCGACTGGCAAAAACCAGTACTTC; CDR3aa: CAISESTGKNQYF
j_gene: TRBJ1-2; v_gene: TRBV4-1; d_gene: .; CDR3nt: TGCGCCAGCAGCCAAGGGGGGTTAACAGGGGGCTACACCTTC; CDR3aa: CASSQGGLTGGYTF
j_gene: TRBJ1-5; v_gene: TRBV7-2; d_gene: .; CDR3nt: TGTGCCAGCAGCACTGGGGGGGATCAGCCCCAGCATTTT; CDR3aa: CASSTGGDQPQHF
j_gene: TRBJ1-6; v_gene: TRBV6-1; d_gene: .; CDR3nt: TGTGCCAGCAGTGAGGCTAGGATTTCACCCCTCCACTTT; CDR3aa: CASSEARISPLHF
j_gene: TRBJ1-4; v_gene: TRBV19; d_gene: .; CDR3nt: TGTGCCACTAGGGGTCGGGGGGCAAATGAAAAACTGTTTTTT; CDR3aa: CATRGRGANEKLFF
j_gene: TRBJ2-3; v_gene: TRBV6-5; d_gene: .; CDR3nt: TGTGCCAGCAGCCTTACTAGCACAGATACGCAGTATTTT; CDR3aa: CASSLTSTDTQYF
j_gene: TRBJ1-4; v_gene: TRBV28; d_gene: .; CDR3nt: TGTGCCAGCAGCGGAGGGCGCGTTGAAAAACTGTTTTTT; CDR3aa: CASSGGRVEKLFF
j_gene: TRBJ2-3; v_gene: TRBV5-6; d_gene: TRBD2; CDR3nt: TGTGCCAGCAGCTACCTAGCGGGGGGCGGAGGTACGCAGTATTTT; CDR3aa: CASSYLAGGGGTQYF
j_gene: TRBJ2-5; v_gene: TRBV19; d_gene: TRBD2; CDR3nt: TGTGCCAGTAGTATAGCCCCCGGGGGGACTTACTACTTC; CDR3aa: CASSIAPGGTYYF
j_gene: TRBJ1-5; v_gene: TRBV5-4; d_gene: .; CDR3nt: TGTGCCAGCAGCTTGGACCGGAGCAATCAGCCCCAGCATTTT; CDR3aa: CASSLDRSNQPQHF
j_gene: TRBJ1-5; v_gene: TRBV7-9; d_gene: .; CDR3nt: TGTGCCAGCAGCTTGGAGGGGCAGCCCCAGCATTTT; CDR3aa: CASSLEGQPQHF
j_gene: TRBJ1-2; v_gene: TRBV27; d_gene: TRBD1; CDR3nt: TGTGCCAGCAGTTTAAAGACTGAGGACAGGGGTTACGGCTACACCTTC; CDR3aa: CASSLKTEDRGYGYTF
j_gene: TRBJ2-7; v_gene: TRBV7-6; d_gene: .; CDR3nt: TGTGCCAGCAGCAGAGGGCTGGGAGCCTACGAGCAGTACTTC; CDR3aa: CASSRGLGAYEQYF
j_gene: TRBJ2-7; v_gene: TRBV5-1; d_gene: .; CDR3nt: TGCGCCAGCAGCTTGGAGGGAGGGGGAATCGACGAACAGTACTTC; CDR3aa: CASSLEGGGIDEQYF